These 16 T cell receptor beta chains share one sample of origin, sequenced in a study of blood T cell repertoires in COVID-19. The protocol was immunoSEQ multiplex PCR, while the TCRdb copy is restricted to in-frame clones and leaves out a portion. In the table there are around 130,000 clones, roughly nine tenths of which are singletons. Sequences were obtained from peripheral blood. These receptor sequences come from a man in his 60s with COVID-19, enrolled during active disease.

This clone has only a few counts. The rearrangement uses TRBV10-2 and TRBJ2-1, with 10 bases lining up with TRBD2. The CDR3 covers 16 residues. Trimming cost V 2 bases and J 3 bases; bases outside gene matches: 4. CDR1 is WSHSY and CDR2 is SAAADI in the germline V gene. The CDR3 region is CASSEPTSGVYNEQFF. The DNA for the CDR3 is TGCGCCAGCAGTGAGCCCACTAGCGGGGTCTACAATGAGCAGTTCTTC.

The chain is built from TRBV27 and TRBJ1-4; possibly TRBD1 for D (6 bases). Per germline, CDR1 MNHEY and CDR2 SMNVEV (reference sequence). The CDR3 sequence is 15 residues long. Trimming removed 4 bases at V and 7 bases at J, with 16 bases between. CDR3 residues: CASSYRYRDSEKLFF. CDR3 coding DNA: TGTGCCAGCAGTTATCGATACAGGGATTCTGAAAAACTGTTTTTT.

V and J are TRBV19 and TRBJ2-2; TRBD2 agrees at 10 bases. The CDR3 consists of 16 residues. Germline trimming cut 5 bases from V and 6 bases from J; bases unmatched to any gene: 9. The germline V gene encodes CDR1 LNHDA and CDR2 SQIVND (reference sequence). The CDR3 nucleotides read TGTGCCAGTAGTCCCTCCGGGACTAGCGTCCCCGGGGAGCTGTTTTTT. The encoded protein is CASSPSGTSVPGELFF.

The chain links TRBV24-1 to TRBJ2-3, with 8 bases identical to TRBD1. There are 17 residues in the CDR3. Unmatched junction bases numbered 6, after V lost 2 bases and J lost 0 bases. The germline gives CDR1 KGHDR, CDR2 SFDVKD. CDR3 in amino acids: CATSDSFQGASTDTQYF. The CDR3 DNA sequence: TGTGCCACCAGTGATTCCTTTCAGGGGGCTAGCACAGATACGCAGTATTTT.

The chain combines TRBV6-4 with TRBJ2-1, with no clear D. CDR3 length: 12 residues. V dropped 8 bases and J dropped 8 bases, with 13 bases sitting between them. From germline, CDR1 is MRHNA and CDR2 SNTAGT. This CDR3 is CASGRGPDEQFF. DNA for the CDR3: TGTGCCAGCGGAAGAGGTCCAGATGAGCAGTTCTTC.

The chain couples TRBV5-1 to TRBJ2-7; TRBD2 agrees at 7 bases. After removal of 5 bases from V and 3 bases from J, the junction contained 5 bases not matched to a gene. The CDR3 loop spans 13 amino acids. The V gene's germline CDR1 is SGHRS and CDR2 YFSETQ. The DNA of the CDR3 is TGCGCCAGCAGTGTTCCGGGAGGCTACGAGCAGTACTTC. The encoded protein is CASSVPGGYEQYF.

The J gene is TRBJ2-1, the V gene TRBV7-9, with 9 bases fitting TRBD2. The V gene end was trimmed by 1 base and the J gene end by 8 bases; junction bases not matched to a gene: 9. The CDR3 extends over 16 amino acids. CDR1 is SEHNR and CDR2 is FQNEAQ in the germline V gene (reference sequence). The CDR3 region has the DNA TGTGCCAGCAGCTTAGAAGGGACTAGCCCGTACGATGAGCAGTTCTTC. Protein: CASSLEGTSPYDEQFF.

The chain carries TRBV19 and TRBJ2-4, with D perhaps matching TRBD1 (5 bases). The CDR3 extends over 17 amino acids. The V gene's germline CDR1 is LNHDA and CDR2 SQIVND (reference sequence). Trimming left V 4 bases short and J 6 bases short, with 22 bases between. For the CDR3, the DNA is TGTGCCAGTAGTAAAGGGGCCAGCTACGAAGATTTAAACATTCAGTACTTC. Its translation is CASSKGASYEDLNIQYF.

V usage is TRBV7-9 and J usage is TRBJ2-7; D is undetermined. There are 12 residues in the CDR3. V dropped 2 bases and J dropped 3 bases, with 5 bases sitting between them. CDR1 and CDR2 from the germline V gene are SEHNR and FQNEAQ (reference sequence). In DNA, the CDR3 is TGTGCCAGCAGCTTATCTAGCTACGAGCAGTACTTC. This codes for CASSLSSYEQYF.

The chain carries TRBV19 and TRBJ2-2; TRBD1 is a possible D gene (9 bases). Trimming removed 8 bases at V and 5 bases at J, with 21 bases between. Germline assignment: CDR1 LNHDA and CDR2 SQIVND (reference sequence). There are 16 residues in the CDR3. CDR3 DNA sequence: TGTGCCAGTCTCCGGGGGGGACAGGGATATACCGGGGAGCTGTTTTTT. Translated: CASLRGGQGYTGELFF.

The chain is built from TRBV7-6 and TRBJ2-7, with 8 bases identical to TRBD2. Germline V gene data show CDR1 as SGHVS and CDR2 as FNYEAQ. V gave up 5 bases and J gave up 3 bases; unmatched junction bases: 6. The CDR3 has 14 residues. The CDR3 protein is CASSTQRGHYEQYF. The CDR3 nucleotides read TGTGCCAGCAGCACCCAGCGGGGGCACTACGAGCAGTACTTC. Full variable domain (rest looked up from reference TRBV7-6 and TRBJ2-7): GAGVSQSPRYKVTKRGQDVALRCDPISGHVSLYWYRQALGQGPEFLTYFNYEAQQDKSGLPNDRFSAERPEGSISTLTIQRTEQRDSAMYRCASSTQRGHYEQYFGPGTRLTVT.

V gene TRBV7-2 combines with J gene TRBJ1-3, with a tentative D call TRBD1 (6 bases). The CDR3 covers 15 residues. Germline-derived CDR1 and CDR2 are SGHTA and FQGNSA. V was pared by 5 bases and J by 0 bases, with 11 bases between. Here the CDR3 DNA reads TGTGCCAGCAGCCCTAGGGGGAACTCTGGAAACACCATATATTTT. Translating it yields CASSPRGNSGNTIYF. The whole variable domain, filled in from reference TRBV7-2 and TRBJ1-3, reads GAGVSQSPSNKVTEKGKDVELRCDPISGHTALYWYRQSLGQGLEFLIYFQGNSAPDKSGLPSDRFSAERTGGSVSTLTIQRTQQEDSAVYLCASSPRGNSGNTIYFGEGSWLTVV.

The genes are TRBV19 and TRBJ1-5, with D possibly being TRBD1 (6 bases). This CDR3 contains 13 residues. Germline lookup yields CDR1 LNHDA and CDR2 SQIVND (reference sequence). Trimming left V 5 bases short and J 5 bases short, with 10 bases between. This CDR3 reads CASSRGADQPQHF. The DNA of the CDR3 is TGTGCCAGTAGTCGGGGGGCGGATCAGCCCCAGCATTTT.

The J gene is TRBJ2-1, the V gene TRBV5-1, with 8 bases aligning to TRBD2. The CDR3 runs 16 residues. V lost 6 bases, J lost 0 bases, and 8 bases stayed unmatched. Per the germline V gene, CDR1 is SGHRS and CDR2 is YFSETQ. CDR3 protein: CASTRTSTSSYNEQFF. The CDR3 region has the DNA TGCGCCAGCACCAGGACTAGCACGAGCTCCTACAATGAGCAGTTCTTC.

The chain links TRBV28 to TRBJ2-2; 11 bases fit TRBD2. The ends lost 3 bases at V and 7 bases at J; junction bases unmatched: 4. The CDR3 consists of 15 residues. Per the germline V gene, CDR1 is MDHEN and CDR2 is SYDVKM. The CDR3 protein is CASSFVTSGGGELFF. For the CDR3, the DNA is TGTGCCAGCAGTTTTGTAACTAGCGGGGGCGGGGAGCTGTTTTTT.

The rearrangement links TRBV24-1 to TRBJ2-3, with 9 positions matching TRBD2. The CDR3 has 16 residues. Germline assignment: CDR1 KGHDR and CDR2 SFDVKD. The V segment lost 6 bases and the J segment 4 bases; nucleotides outside the gene matches: 10. CDR3: CATSPASGIGADTQYF. The CDR3 nucleotides read TGTGCCACCAGTCCGGCTAGCGGGATTGGCGCAGATACGCAGTATTTT.